This T cell receptor beta chain appears in the sequencing data of a study of long-term antiretroviral therapy in people with HIV. Survey-level resolution applied to immunoSEQ assay v3.0. The repertoire was sequenced with immunoSEQ multiplex PCR; TCRdb's copy has only in-frame clones and lacks some. The sample contains approximately 17,000 clones, about 81% of which appear only once. Per germline, CDR1 SGHNT and CDR2 YYREEE (reference sequence). CDR3 length: 15 residues. Trimming took 4 bases from V and 1 from J; bases not matched to a gene: 7. This clone was picked up a small number of times. The receptor was derived from a middle-aged woman with HIV. The chain recombines TRBV5-4 with TRBJ1-2; 7 nucleotides match TRBD1. The sequencing used unsorted PBMCs, collected about 3.1 years after starting antiretroviral therapy. CDR3 protein: CASSTRTGVNYGYTF. The CDR3 DNA is TGTGCCAGCAGCACTCGGACAGGAGTTAACTATGGCTACACCTTC.